A single sample gave rise to the 21 T cell receptor beta chains below, sequenced in a study of shared T cell receptors in the human thymus. The protocol was immunoSEQ multiplex PCR, while the TCRdb copy is restricted to in-frame clones and leaves out a portion. The sample yields hundreds of thousands of clones, around 89% seen once. These data are also associated with another study on human thymus T cells.

The sample comprised thymocytes. Source of these receptors: a boy under two years old with a congenital heart defect.

The rearrangement links TRBV7-9 to TRBJ1-1; unclear D gene. Germline V gene lookup returns CDR1 SEHNR and CDR2 FQNEAQ (reference sequence). This CDR3 has 14 residues. Deletions cut 2 bases from V and 3 bases from J, with 10 bases between. DNA for the CDR3: TGTGCCAGCAGCTTACCGGGGAGTGACACTGAAGCTTTCTTT. Its translation: CASSLPGSDTEAFF.

V is TRBV5-6 and J is TRBJ2-7; 9 bases align to TRBD2. The V gene end was trimmed by 4 bases and the J gene end by 6 bases; junction bases not matched to a gene: 14. The CDR3 is 16 residues long. Germline V gene data show CDR1 as SGHDT and CDR2 as YYEEEE. In nucleotides, the CDR3 is TGTGCCAGCAGCCCCCTACGGCGGGAGGGCCGCTCCGAGCAGTACTTC. It yields the protein CASSPLRREGRSEQYF.

This chain connects TRBV27 to TRBJ2-7; no clear D gene. Germline-derived CDR1 and CDR2 are MNHEY and SMNVEV (reference sequence). The CDR3 sequence is 15 residues long. Between the trimmed V and J ends, which lost 3 bases and 0 bases, there was a span of 12 bases. The CDR3 DNA sequence: TGTGCCAGCAGTTTCGTTCATACGAGCTCCTACGAGCAGTACTTC. Translated, it gives CASSFVHTSSYEQYF.

The genes are TRBV6-1 and TRBJ2-7; D perhaps matches TRBD1 (5 bases). The CDR3 length is 16 residues. Germline lookup yields CDR1 MNHNS and CDR2 SASEGT. The V end lost 2 bases, the J end lost 2 bases, and 16 bases lay between the germline ends. This CDR3 reads CASSEIPEQAPYEQYF. Here the CDR3 DNA reads TGTGCCAGCAGTGAAATTCCGGAACAGGCCCCCTACGAGCAGTACTTC.

This chain uses TRBV5-1 with TRBJ2-1, with 15 positions matching TRBD2. J lost 2 bases, V lost 4 bases, and 10 bases had no gene match. CDR3 length: 19 amino acids. From germline, CDR1 is SGHRS and CDR2 YFSETQ. The CDR3 DNA follows: TGCGCCAGCAGCCATCAGGGACTAGCGGGGGGAATCCCCTACAATGAGCAGTTCTTC. Protein: CASSHQGLAGGIPYNEQFF.

The CDR3 spells CAWSSRTSGSYLGEQYF. The CDR3 region has the DNA TGTGCCTGGAGTTCTCGGACTAGCGGGAGTTACCTAGGCGAGCAGTACTTC. The chain links TRBV30 to TRBJ2-7; 13 bases fit TRBD2. Trimming cost V 2 bases and J 6 bases; bases outside gene matches: 13. Germline V gene sequence: CDR1 GTSNPN, CDR2 SVGIG (reference sequence). The CDR3 loop spans 17 amino acids.

The rearrangement links TRBV2 to TRBJ2-7; 7 positions match TRBD1. CDR1 is SNHLY and CDR2 is FYNNEI in the germline V gene. Trimming removed 9 bases from V and 0 bases from J; junction bases left unmatched: 5. The CDR3 contains 13 residues. CDR3 amino acids: CASDWDSSYEQYF. The CDR3 DNA sequence: TGTGCCAGTGATTGGGACAGCTCCTACGAGCAGTACTTC.

Only one count was recorded for this clone. The CDR3 loop is CASSPPRGSIGNTIYF. Here the CDR3 DNA reads TGTGCCAGCAGCCCCCCCCGGGGGTCCATTGGAAACACCATATATTTT. The V gene is TRBV5-6, the J gene TRBJ1-3; D possibly corresponds to TRBD1 (5 bases). Per the germline V gene, CDR1 is SGHDT and CDR2 is YYEEEE. CDR3 size: 16 residues. Trimming shortened V by 4 bases and J by 3 bases, and 17 bases separated the two germline ends.

The CDR3 nucleotides read TGCGCCAGCAGCCCGGGGACAGGGGGCTTGATGTACTCTGAAGCTTTCTTT. Encoded protein: CASSPGTGGLMYSEAFF. This chain links TRBV5-1 with TRBJ1-1, with 12 nucleotides matching TRBD1. There are 17 residues in the CDR3. The ends lost 4 bases at V and 6 bases at J; junction bases unmatched: 13. CDR1 is SGHRS and CDR2 is YFSETQ in the germline V gene.

The CDR3 region is CASSYKRGSSTDTQYF. The DNA of the CDR3 is TGTGCCAGCAGTTACAAAAGGGGGTCTAGCACAGATACGCAGTATTTT. This chain connects TRBV6-5 to TRBJ2-3; tentative D call: TRBD1 (6 bases). CDR1 MNHEY and CDR2 SVGAGI come from the germline V gene. Trimming removed 2 bases at V and 0 bases at J, with 12 bases between. CDR3 length: 16 residues.

V gene TRBV27 combines with J gene TRBJ1-1; D not certain. The ends were cut back, 2 bases at V and 2 bases at J, with 6 bases in the middle. Germline V gives CDR1 MNHEY, CDR2 SMNVEV (reference sequence). The CDR3 consists of 13 residues. The CDR3 DNA reads as TGTGCCAGCAGTTTACGGTTTAACACTGAAGCTTTCTTT. Residues: CASSLRFNTEAFF.

The V gene is TRBV12-5, the J gene TRBJ2-5, with 7 bases aligning to TRBD1. The germline V gene has CDR1 LGHNT and CDR2 FRNRAP. Trimming removed 2 bases from V and 2 bases from J; junction bases left unmatched: 5. This CDR3 spans 15 amino acids. CDR3 sequence: CASGLFHRGQETQYF. CDR3 DNA sequence: TGTGCTAGTGGTTTGTTTCACAGGGGTCAAGAGACCCAGTACTTC. The entire variable domain, with the rest obtained from reference TRBV12-5 and TRBJ2-5, is as follows: DARVTQTPRHKVTEMGQEVTMRCQPILGHNTVFWYRQTMMQGLELLAYFRNRAPLDDSGMPKDRFSAEMPDATLATLKIQPSEPRDSAVYFCASGLFHRGQETQYFGPGTRLLVL.

The V gene is TRBV5-1, the J gene TRBJ2-5; 12 bases map to TRBD2. Germline CDR1 is SGHRS and CDR2 is YFSETQ. Unmatched junction bases numbered 6, after V lost 4 bases and J lost 5 bases. There are 15 residues in the CDR3. CDR3 residues: CASSTTSGSPETQYF. CDR3 DNA: TGCGCCAGCAGCACGACTAGCGGGAGTCCGGAGACCCAGTACTTC.

The chain employs TRBV27 and TRBJ1-3, with 10 bases matching TRBD1. V gave up 8 bases and J gave up 0 bases; unmatched junction bases: 7. The germline gives CDR1 MNHEY, CDR2 SMNVEV (reference sequence). This CDR3 comprises 16 residues. In nucleotides, the CDR3 is TGTGCCAGCCGACCGACAGGGGGCTACTCTGGAAACACCATATATTTT. This gives the protein CASRPTGGYSGNTIYF.

The chain is built from TRBV30 and TRBJ2-2; TRBD2 agrees at 12 bases. CDR1 GTSNPN and CDR2 SVGIG come from the germline V gene (reference sequence). This CDR3 spans 18 amino acids. J was trimmed by 5 bases and V by 8 bases; bases with no gene match: 18. The CDR3 DNA is TGTGCCGGCTCCGGACTAGCGGGAACCTCCTGGTGGACCGGGGAGCTGTTTTTT. Amino acid sequence: CAGSGLAGTSWWTGELFF.

The chain employs TRBV4-3 and TRBJ2-5; D is uncertain. V gave up 1 base and J gave up 2 bases, with 11 bases separating them. The CDR3 runs to 15 residues. Germline V gives CDR1 LGHNA, CDR2 YSLEER. The CDR3 is CASSQVAALQETQYF. The CDR3 nucleotides read TGCGCCAGCAGCCAAGTAGCTGCCTTACAAGAGACCCAGTACTTC.

This clone was observed once. The chain has TRBV18 and TRBJ2-3; 9 positions agree with TRBD2. Germline CDR1 reads KGHSH; CDR2 reads LQKENI. CDR3 size: 16 residues. V gave up 2 bases and J gave up 2 bases; unmatched junction bases: 5. The CDR3 nucleotides read TGTGCCAGCTCACCAGAGGAGCGGGAGGACACAGATACGCAGTATTTT. It encodes CASSPEEREDTDTQYF.

This chain uses TRBV12-5 with TRBJ1-1; D remains unclear. CDR1 and CDR2 (germline): LGHNT, FRNRAP. The CDR3 covers 12 residues. Trimming removed 1 base from V and 10 bases from J, with 10 bases in between. In DNA, the CDR3 is TGTGCTAGTGGTTTGGCTGGCCCTGGAGCTTTCTTT. It yields the protein CASGLAGPGAFF.

The chain has TRBV6-1 and TRBJ1-3, with 10 bases identical to TRBD1. Unmatched junction bases numbered 5, after V lost 1 base and J lost 5 bases. CDR1 and CDR2 from the germline V gene are MNHNS and SASEGT. There are 16 residues in the CDR3. Here the CDR3 DNA reads TGTGCCAGCAGTGAAGTATGGGGACAGGGGCGAAACACCATATATTTT. As protein: CASSEVWGQGRNTIYF.

The chain has TRBV14 and TRBJ2-7; the D gene is possibly TRBD1 (6 bases). Trimming stripped 2 bases from V and 4 bases from J, with 18 bases between. From germline, CDR1 is SGHDN and CDR2 FVKESK. The CDR3 extends over 16 amino acids. The CDR3 protein is CASSQQFGQTDYEQYF. CDR3 sequence (DNA): TGTGCCAGCAGCCAACAATTCGGACAGACAGATTACGAGCAGTACTTC.

This clone was seen just once. The CDR3 DNA reads TGTGCCAGCAGCTTAGTGGTGGGAGGGCCGAGAGGAGGACGGCAGTTCTTC. This gives the protein CASSLVVGGPRGGRQFF. The rearrangement uses TRBV7-2 and TRBJ2-1; TRBD2 matches at 7 bases. Germline values: CDR1 SGHTA, CDR2 FQGNSA. The V and J ends lost 1 base and 12 bases, in that order; junction bases with no gene match: 18. The CDR3 is 17 amino acids.